These T cell receptor beta chains were read from a single sample in a study of shared clonotypes between healthy human individuals. Sequencing was performed with immunoSEQ multiplex PCR; in TCRdb, only in-frame clones are kept and a portion is missing. The repertoire includes a few million clones, about 92% of them detected once, and about 0.39% sits in the top ten. The sequencing input was naive CD4+ T cells from PBMCs. The receptors stem from a man between 18 and 35 years old in good health. Some clones in this sample may be carry-over from other donors' samples. Each CDR3 is given with its conserved first and last residue. D genes are given only for firm matches. Size is omitted from some rows. Given values are once, few, many or a class for expanded clones.

j_gene: TRBJ1-4
abundance: -
v_gene: TRBV18
d_gene: -
CDR3nt: TGTGCCAGCTCACGTACTCAGGGCGGTAATGAAAAACTGTTTTTT
CDR3aa: CASSRTQGGNEKLFF

j_gene: TRBJ2-5
abundance: -
v_gene: TRBV28
d_gene: -
CDR3nt: TGTGCCAGCAAGAAACATCCCCAAGGGACCCAGTACTTC
CDR3aa: CASKKHPQGTQYF

j_gene: TRBJ1-1
abundance: -
v_gene: TRBV7-3
d_gene: -
CDR3nt: TGTGCCAGCAGCCTGGGAGGCGATGGCACTGAAGCTTTCTTT
CDR3aa: CASSLGGDGTEAFF

j_gene: TRBJ1-1
abundance: -
v_gene: TRBV7-2
d_gene: -
CDR3nt: TGTGCCAGCAGCCTAACAGGGTCTGGTTTGGCTGAAGCTTTCTTT
CDR3aa: CASSLTGSGLAEAFF

j_gene: TRBJ1-4
abundance: -
v_gene: TRBV6-1
d_gene: -
CDR3nt: TGTGCCAGCAGTGAATCGGGGGAGAGAAAACTGTTTTTT
CDR3aa: CASSESGERKLFF

j_gene: TRBJ2-5
abundance: -
v_gene: TRBV4-2
d_gene: -
CDR3nt: TGTGCCAGCAGCCAAGATCCCCTTGAGACCCAGTACTTC
CDR3aa: CASSQDPLETQYF

j_gene: TRBJ2-1
abundance: -
v_gene: TRBV18
d_gene: -
CDR3nt: TGTGCCAGCTCACCACCGGTGGTGGCCTGGAATGAGCAGTTCTTC
CDR3aa: CASSPPVVAWNEQFF

j_gene: TRBJ1-5
abundance: -
v_gene: TRBV12-2
d_gene: -
CDR3nt: TGTGCAAGTCGCCCCCGATATAGCGACAGGGGCCCCCTCCGCCATCAGCCCCAGCATTTT
CDR3aa: CASRPRYSDRGPLRHQPQHF

j_gene: TRBJ2-5
abundance: -
v_gene: TRBV5-4
d_gene: TRBD1
CDR3nt: TGTGCCAGCAGCCCGGGACAGGGGCAAGAGACCCAGTACTTC
CDR3aa: CASSPGQGQETQYF

j_gene: TRBJ2-3
abundance: -
v_gene: TRBV6-5
d_gene: -
CDR3nt: TGTGCCAGCCGGCGGGGTTCAGATACGCAGTATTTT
CDR3aa: CASRRGSDTQYF

j_gene: TRBJ1-2
abundance: -
v_gene: TRBV7-8
d_gene: -
CDR3nt: TGTGCCAGCAGCCCCGGGGGCACCTCTAACTATGGCTACACCTTC
CDR3aa: CASSPGGTSNYGYTF

j_gene: TRBJ1-4
abundance: -
v_gene: TRBV25-1
d_gene: TRBD1
CDR3nt: TGTGCCAGCAGTGTCCCGGGACAGGGGACTGAAAAACTGTTTTTT
CDR3aa: CASSVPGQGTEKLFF

j_gene: TRBJ2-7
abundance: -
v_gene: TRBV5-4
d_gene: TRBD1
CDR3nt: TGTGCCAGCAGCCCACCGGGACAGGGCTTCTACGAGCAGTACTTC
CDR3aa: CASSPPGQGFYEQYF

j_gene: TRBJ1-4
abundance: once
v_gene: TRBV10-3
d_gene: -
CDR3nt: TGTGCCATCAGTGGTTCAGGGGCGAGTAATGAAAAACTGTTTTTT
CDR3aa: CAISGSGASNEKLFF

j_gene: TRBJ2-2
abundance: -
v_gene: TRBV11-3
d_gene: -
CDR3nt: TGTGCCAGCAGCCGACTAGTAACCGGGGAGCTGTTTTTT
CDR3aa: CASSRLVTGELFF

j_gene: TRBJ2-6
abundance: once
v_gene: TRBV7-9
d_gene: -
CDR3nt: TGTGCCAGCAGCCCAGGGCACGGTGAGACTGGGGCCAACGTCCTGACTTTC
CDR3aa: CASSPGHGETGANVLTF

j_gene: TRBJ2-6
abundance: -
v_gene: TRBV28
d_gene: TRBD2
CDR3nt: TGTGCCAGCGGCGGGAGAGTTGGGGCCAACGTCCTGACTTTC
CDR3aa: CASGGRVGANVLTF

j_gene: TRBJ1-1
abundance: -
v_gene: TRBV2
d_gene: -
CDR3nt: TGTGCCAGCAGATTGATTACAGTGAACACTGAAGCTTTCTTT
CDR3aa: CASRLITVNTEAFF

j_gene: TRBJ1-3
abundance: -
v_gene: TRBV11-2
d_gene: -
CDR3nt: TGTGCCAGCAGCTTAGGGCGGGGGACTCGGGGAAACACCATATATTTT
CDR3aa: CASSLGRGTRGNTIYF

j_gene: TRBJ2-5
abundance: -
v_gene: TRBV2
d_gene: -
CDR3nt: TGTGCCAGCCGGGGCCAGGGTCCCGAGACCCAGTACTTC
CDR3aa: CASRGQGPETQYF

j_gene: TRBJ2-7
abundance: -
v_gene: TRBV4-2
d_gene: -
CDR3nt: TGTGCCAGCAGCCAGGCGGGGCGCGACGAGCAGTACTTC
CDR3aa: CASSQAGRDEQYF

j_gene: TRBJ1-1
abundance: -
v_gene: TRBV5-1
d_gene: -
CDR3nt: TGCGCCAGCAGCTTCGGGGGCGAAACTGAAGCTTTCTTT
CDR3aa: CASSFGGETEAFF

j_gene: TRBJ2-2
abundance: -
v_gene: TRBV19
d_gene: -
CDR3nt: TGTGCCAGTAGTACTCGACAGAGGGCGAACACCGGGGAGCTGTTTTTT
CDR3aa: CASSTRQRANTGELFF

j_gene: TRBJ1-5
abundance: -
v_gene: TRBV28
d_gene: TRBD1
CDR3nt: TGTGCCAGCAGTTTAGGGACAGGGTGGAATCAGCCCCAGCATTTT
CDR3aa: CASSLGTGWNQPQHF

j_gene: TRBJ2-2
abundance: -
v_gene: TRBV5-1
d_gene: -
CDR3nt: TGCGCCAGCAGCCCCTTTGGGGTCGGGGAGCTGTTTTTT
CDR3aa: CASSPFGVGELFF

j_gene: TRBJ2-2
abundance: -
v_gene: TRBV5-4
d_gene: TRBD2
CDR3nt: TGTGCCAGCAGCTTAAGCGGGATTTTTCCCGGGGAGCTGTTTTTT
CDR3aa: CASSLSGIFPGELFF

j_gene: TRBJ2-3
abundance: -
v_gene: TRBV5-1
d_gene: TRBD2
CDR3nt: TGCGCCAGCAGGGGTCTAGCGGGTCCCGATACGCAGTATTTT
CDR3aa: CASRGLAGPDTQYF

j_gene: TRBJ2-5
abundance: -
v_gene: TRBV5-4
d_gene: TRBD1
CDR3nt: TGTGCCAGCAGCCCGGGGACAGGGCAAGAGACCCAGTACTTC
CDR3aa: CASSPGTGQETQYF

j_gene: TRBJ1-4
abundance: -
v_gene: TRBV6-1
d_gene: -
CDR3nt: TGTGCCAGCAGTGAAAGTTTAACTAGGGCTAATGAAAAACTGTTTTTT
CDR3aa: CASSESLTRANEKLFF

j_gene: TRBJ2-1
abundance: -
v_gene: TRBV12-5
d_gene: -
CDR3nt: TGTGCTAGTGGAACGGGCAGTTCGTCCTACAATGAGCAGTTCTTC
CDR3aa: CASGTGSSSYNEQFF

j_gene: TRBJ2-7
abundance: -
v_gene: TRBV7-8
d_gene: TRBD2
CDR3nt: TGTGCCAGCAGCCCCTTCATGGTCGCTAGCGGGAAAGCCCCCTACGAGCAGTACTTC
CDR3aa: CASSPFMVASGKAPYEQYF

j_gene: TRBJ1-2
abundance: -
v_gene: TRBV7-8
d_gene: TRBD1
CDR3nt: TGTGCCAGCAGCCGAGACAGGGGTTCGGAGGGCTACACCTTC
CDR3aa: CASSRDRGSEGYTF

j_gene: TRBJ2-7
abundance: -
v_gene: TRBV30
d_gene: TRBD2
CDR3nt: TGTGCCTGGAGTGGTGAGACTAGCGGGACCGAGCAGTACTTC
CDR3aa: CAWSGETSGTEQYF